These T cell receptor beta chains were read from a single sample in a study of blood T cell repertoires in COVID-19. Method: immunoSEQ multiplex PCR; TCRdb's copy keeps in-frame clones and lacks some. The sample has about 70,000 clones, 87% seen once. Sequencing used peripheral blood. Source of these receptors: a woman of 80 years or more with acute or convalescent COVID-19. The CDR3 runs from the conserved cysteine through the conserved F or W. D genes are given only for firm matches. A row's size may be missing; if present it is once, few, many or a size class.

D | size | V | CDR3
. | . | TRBV6-6 | CASSETTWNEQFF
TRBD2 | . | TRBV27 | CASSTKRESSYEQYF
TRBD2 | . | TRBV27 | CASSFGLAGGPSSYEQYF
. | . | TRBV3-1/TRBV3-2 | CAVSNLLNTQYF
. | . | TRBV6-5 | CASSKTVYSYEQYF
TRBD2 | medium-sized | TRBV7-6 | CASSSAGTRSEQYF
. | . | TRBV28 | CASSFPPGEGGAPWGYTF
TRBD1 | . | TRBV5-4 | CASSYGQGSTGELFF
TRBD2 | few | TRBV18 | CASSLSSGNTGELFF
. | . | TRBV6-5 | CASFKTGQSTDTQYF
TRBD1 | . | TRBV27 | CASRSGQVDNSPLHF
. | . | TRBV21-1 | CAISQLGGSNQPQHF
. | . | TRBV5-1 | CASTDPRTAHEKLFF
. | . | TRBV6-5 | CASSPLTETPLHF
. | . | TRBV5-1 | CASSSSGLFLNTEAFF
. | . | TRBV10-3 | CAISVKKGFDTEAFF
TRBD2 | . | TRBV2 | CASTRGTSGAHNEQFF
TRBD1 | . | TRBV28 | CASSSPTGSNSPLHF
. | . | TRBV11-3 | CASSAGGSGANVLTF
. | . | TRBV27 | CASSFRVPTEAFF
. | . | TRBV5-4 | CASSPRTQRNTEAFF
TRBD2 | . | TRBV11-2 | CASRSPIAGGPGTQYF
TRBD2 | . | TRBV6-2/TRBV6-3 | CASSYFSGRYEQYF
TRBD1 | . | TRBV28 | CASSFWTGTNEKLFF
TRBD2 | . | TRBV19 | CASSMSSGRGETQYF
. | . | TRBV7-2 | CASSPQRGTYNEQFF
. | . | TRBV5-1 | CASSPGTSTDTQYF
. | . | TRBV3-1/TRBV3-2 | CASSQPGGNSNQPQHF
. | . | TRBV19 | CASRTWGGEKLFF
. | . | TRBV19 | CASNSGIWRNEKLFF
. | . | TRBV19 | CASSIPGFGYTF
. | few | TRBV5-1 | CASSLGAGETQYF
TRBD1 | . | TRBV4-1 | CASSQFDRDDYGYTF
. | . | TRBV27 | CASRPPSATVTGELFF
TRBD2 | . | TRBV15 | CATSRVSGRTQYF
. | . | TRBV6-5 | CASTIQLNTEAFF